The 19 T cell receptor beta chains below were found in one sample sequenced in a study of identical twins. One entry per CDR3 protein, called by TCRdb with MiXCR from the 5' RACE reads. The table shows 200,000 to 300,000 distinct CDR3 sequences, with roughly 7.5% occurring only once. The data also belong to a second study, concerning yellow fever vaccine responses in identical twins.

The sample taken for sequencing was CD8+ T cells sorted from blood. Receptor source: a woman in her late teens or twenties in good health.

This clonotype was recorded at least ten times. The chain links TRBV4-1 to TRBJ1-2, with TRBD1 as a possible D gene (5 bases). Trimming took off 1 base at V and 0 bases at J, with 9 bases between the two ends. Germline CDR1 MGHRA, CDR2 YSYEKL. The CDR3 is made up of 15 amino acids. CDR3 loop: CASSQGPGSNYGYTF. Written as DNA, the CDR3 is TGCGCCAGCAGCCAAGGCCCAGGGTCTAACTATGGCTACACCTTC.

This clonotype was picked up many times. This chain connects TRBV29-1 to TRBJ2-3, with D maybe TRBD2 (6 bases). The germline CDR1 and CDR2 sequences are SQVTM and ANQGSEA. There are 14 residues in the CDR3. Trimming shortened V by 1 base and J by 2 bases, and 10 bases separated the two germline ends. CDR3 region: CSVEAGSHTDTQYF. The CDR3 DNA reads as TGCAGCGTTGAAGCCGGGAGCCACACAGATACGCAGTATTTT.

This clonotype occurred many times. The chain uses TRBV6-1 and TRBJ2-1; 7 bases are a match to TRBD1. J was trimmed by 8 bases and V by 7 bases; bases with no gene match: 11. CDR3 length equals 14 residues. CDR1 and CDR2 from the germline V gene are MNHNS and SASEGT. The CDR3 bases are TGTGCCAGCACTATGACAGGGCGGTTGGATGAGCAGTTCTTC. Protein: CASTMTGRLDEQFF.

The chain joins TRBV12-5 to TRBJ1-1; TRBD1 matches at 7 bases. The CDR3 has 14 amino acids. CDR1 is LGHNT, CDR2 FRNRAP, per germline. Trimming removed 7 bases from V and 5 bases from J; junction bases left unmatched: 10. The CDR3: CASDPTGWDTEAFF. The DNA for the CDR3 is TGTGCTAGTGACCCGACAGGGTGGGATACTGAAGCTTTCTTT.

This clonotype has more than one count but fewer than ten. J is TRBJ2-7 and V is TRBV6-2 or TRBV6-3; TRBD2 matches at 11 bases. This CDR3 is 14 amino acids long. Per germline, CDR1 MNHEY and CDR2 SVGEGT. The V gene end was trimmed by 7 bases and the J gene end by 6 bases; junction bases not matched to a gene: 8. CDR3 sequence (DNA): TGTGCCAGCAAGTGGGCTAGCGGGAGGTTCGAGCAGTACTTC. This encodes CASKWASGRFEQYF.

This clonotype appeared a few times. CDR3 loop: CASSSDRGPTEAFF. DNA for the CDR3: TGTGCCAGCAGTTCGGACAGGGGGCCCACTGAAGCTTTCTTT. This sequence joins TRBV12-3 or TRBV12-4 and TRBJ1-1, with 11 bases matching TRBD1. J was trimmed by 4 bases and V by 4 bases; bases with no gene match: 2. The CDR3 runs to 14 residues.

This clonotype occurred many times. CDR3 bases: TGTGCCAGCACCTTCGGGGGGGCCTCCTACAATGAGCAGTTCTTC. Protein: CASTFGGASYNEQFF. This sequence joins TRBV9 and TRBJ2-1, with 8 bases aligning to TRBD2. After removal of 6 bases from V and 0 bases from J, the junction contained 5 bases not matched to a gene. This CDR3 spans 15 amino acids. Per the germline V gene, CDR1 is SGDLS and CDR2 is YYNGEE.

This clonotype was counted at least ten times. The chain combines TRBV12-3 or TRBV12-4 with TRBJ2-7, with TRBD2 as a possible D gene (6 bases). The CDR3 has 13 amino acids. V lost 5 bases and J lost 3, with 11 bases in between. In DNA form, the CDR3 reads TGTGCCAGCAGTCCGGGACTTTTCTACGAGCAGTACTTC. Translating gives CASSPGLFYEQYF.

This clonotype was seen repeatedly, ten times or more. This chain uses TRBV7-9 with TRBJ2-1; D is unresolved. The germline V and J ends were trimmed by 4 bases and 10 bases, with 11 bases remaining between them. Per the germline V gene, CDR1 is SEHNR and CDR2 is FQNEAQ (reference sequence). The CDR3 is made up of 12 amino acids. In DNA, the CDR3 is TGTGCCAGCAGCTCACGACCCTGGGAGCAGTTCTTC. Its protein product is CASSSRPWEQFF.

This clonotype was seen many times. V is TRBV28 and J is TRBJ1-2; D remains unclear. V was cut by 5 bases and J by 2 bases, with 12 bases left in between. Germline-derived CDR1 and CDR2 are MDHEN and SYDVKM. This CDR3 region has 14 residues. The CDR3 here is CASSASAGNYGYTF. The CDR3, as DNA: TGTGCCAGCAGTGCATCAGCGGGGAACTATGGCTACACCTTC.

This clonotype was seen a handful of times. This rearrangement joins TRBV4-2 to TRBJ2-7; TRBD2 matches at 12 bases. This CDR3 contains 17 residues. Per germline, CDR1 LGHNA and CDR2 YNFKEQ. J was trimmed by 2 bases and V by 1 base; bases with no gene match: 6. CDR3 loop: CASSQGLAGVRTYEQYF. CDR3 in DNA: TGTGCCAGCAGCCAAGGACTAGCGGGAGTACGTACCTACGAGCAGTACTTC.

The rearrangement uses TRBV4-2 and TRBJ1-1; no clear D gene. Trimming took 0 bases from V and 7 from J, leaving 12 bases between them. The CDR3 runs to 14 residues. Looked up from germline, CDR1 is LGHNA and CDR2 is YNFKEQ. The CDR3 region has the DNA TGTGCCAGCAGCCAAGATCTCGGGCAGGATGAAGCTTTCTTT. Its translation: CASSQDLGQDEAFF.

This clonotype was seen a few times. CDR3 amino acids: CASNDRDRAHEQYF. CDR3 nucleotides: TGTGCCAGCAACGACCGGGACAGGGCCCACGAGCAGTACTTC. The chain is built from TRBV5-6 and TRBJ2-7; the match to TRBD1 covers 9 bases. Trimming cost V 6 bases and J 5 bases; bases outside gene matches: 9. Germline V gene data show CDR1 as SGHDT and CDR2 as YYEEEE. The CDR3 loop spans 14 amino acids.

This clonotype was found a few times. Here the CDR3 reads CASSLSQGRNTEAFF. In nucleotides, the CDR3 is TGTGCCAGCAGTTTATCCCAGGGGCGGAACACTGAAGCTTTCTTT. The chain couples TRBV27 to TRBJ1-1; a possible D gene is TRBD1 (6 bases). The ends were cut back, 0 bases at V and 1 base at J, with 9 bases in the middle. Germline CDR1 MNHEY, CDR2 SMNVEV (reference sequence). This CDR3 contains 15 residues.

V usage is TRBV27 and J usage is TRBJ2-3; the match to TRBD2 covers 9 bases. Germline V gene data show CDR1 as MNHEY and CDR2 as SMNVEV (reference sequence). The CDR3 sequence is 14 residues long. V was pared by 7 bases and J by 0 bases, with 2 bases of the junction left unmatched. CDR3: CASTAGGSTDTQYF. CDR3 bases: TGTGCCAGCACCGCGGGAGGGAGCACAGATACGCAGTATTTT.

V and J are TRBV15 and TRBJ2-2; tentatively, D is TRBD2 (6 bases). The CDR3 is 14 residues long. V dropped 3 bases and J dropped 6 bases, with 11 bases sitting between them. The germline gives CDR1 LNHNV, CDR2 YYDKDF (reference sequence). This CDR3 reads CATSSRGSAGELFF. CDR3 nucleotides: TGTGCCACCAGCAGCCGGGGGTCGGCCGGGGAGCTGTTTTTT.

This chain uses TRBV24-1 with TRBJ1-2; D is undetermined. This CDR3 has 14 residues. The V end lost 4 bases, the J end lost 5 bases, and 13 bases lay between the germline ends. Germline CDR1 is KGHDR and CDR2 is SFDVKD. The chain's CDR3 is CATSERGVRYGYTF. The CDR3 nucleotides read TGTGCCACCAGTGAACGTGGAGTCCGGTATGGCTACACCTTC.

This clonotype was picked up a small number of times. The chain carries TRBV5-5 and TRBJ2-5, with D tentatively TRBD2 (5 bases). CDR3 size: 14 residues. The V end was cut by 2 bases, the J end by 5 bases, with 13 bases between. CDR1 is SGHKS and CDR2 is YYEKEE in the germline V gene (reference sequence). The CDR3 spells CASSFYLGSETQYF. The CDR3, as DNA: TGTGCCAGCAGCTTTTATCTGGGGAGTGAGACCCAGTACTTC.

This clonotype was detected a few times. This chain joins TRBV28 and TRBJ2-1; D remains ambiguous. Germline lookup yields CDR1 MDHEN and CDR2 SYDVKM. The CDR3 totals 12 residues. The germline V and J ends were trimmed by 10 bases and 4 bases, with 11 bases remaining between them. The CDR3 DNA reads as TGTGCCATCGAATCCCTATACAATGAGCAGTTCTTC. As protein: CAIESLYNEQFF.